The clone carrying this TCR beta chain was recorded many times. PBMCs were isolated from a roughly 9 ml sample of fresh peripheral blood. The data were obtained in a study of Graves' ophthalmopathy and Graves' hyperthyroidism. TCR beta CDR3 amplification used RNA transcripts. RT-PCR in the first round used HTBI primers; a second-round multiplex PCR followed. Using its own MiXCR run on the multiplex PCR reads, TCRdb lists one record per CDR3 protein. The table has about 400,000 distinct CDR3 sequences, roughly 18% seen once. This CDR3 comprises 16 residues. J was trimmed by 6 bases and V by 4 bases; bases with no gene match: 13. Germline V gene data show CDR1 as ENHRY and CDR2 as SYGVKD.

Sequenced: peripheral blood. The clonotype comes from a woman in her late teens or twenties with Graves' ophthalmopathy. The chain recombines TRBV10-3 with TRBJ2-7, with 9 positions matching TRBD1. CDR3 region: CAISVGTGTGSGEQYF. The DNA of the CDR3 is TGTGCCATCAGTGTGGGAACCGGGACAGGGAGCGGCGAGCAGTACTTC.